One sample yielded the 25 T cell receptor beta chains listed below, sequenced in a study of T cells after yellow fever vaccination (dated by TCRdb to the late 2010s). Library preparation used 5' RACE. Sequencing was carried out with an Illumina NovaSeq 6000. The raw public reads went through TCRdb reprocessing: fastp at Q25, MiXCR clone calling, in-frame beta chains kept. Rows are unified per CDR3 protein, each entry keeping the most common DNA and genes. The sample records around 310,000 distinct CDR3 sequences, approximately 4% of which are singletons. The ten top clones hold approximately 24% of the sample. Per the publication, the treatment or condition label means: live attenuated yellow fever vaccine strain. This sample comprised PBMCs, obtained 5 days after the yellow fever booster vaccination. The source is a man aged 18 to 35 who received the YFV17D yellow fever vaccine.

This clonotype was seen at least ten times. This sequence joins TRBV7-2 and TRBJ2-3; D perhaps matches TRBD2 (6 bases). Germline V CDR1 and CDR2: SGHTA, FQGNSA. V was pared by 6 bases and J by 0 bases, with 10 bases between. CDR3 length equals 14 residues. CDR3 in amino acids: CASSLASSTDTQYF. The CDR3 DNA reads as TGTGCCAGCAGTCTAGCGTCTAGCACAGATACGCAGTATTTT.

This clonotype has a count of ten or more. The chain carries TRBV10-3 and TRBJ2-6; 8 nucleotides match TRBD1. Germline CDR1 reads ENHRY; CDR2 reads SYGVKD. J gave up 1 base and V 0 bases, and 11 bases lay outside the gene matches. The CDR3 contains 20 residues. CDR3: CAISESLGQGFNSGANVLTF. In DNA form, the CDR3 reads TGTGCCATCAGTGAGTCCCTCGGACAGGGATTTAATTCTGGGGCCAACGTCCTGACTTTC.

This clonotype was found a few times. The rearrangement links TRBV20-1 to TRBJ1-4, with 8 bases matching TRBD1. V dropped 4 bases and J dropped 0; count of bases not matched to a gene: 13. Germline values: CDR1 DFQATT, CDR2 SNEGSKA (reference sequence). The CDR3 extends over 18 amino acids. The CDR3 DNA reads TGCAGTGCTAAACCTGGGCAGGGGGCGATGGCAACTAATGAAAAACTGTTTTTT. Residues: CSAKPGQGAMATNEKLFF.

This clonotype was observed a few times. The chain uses TRBV12-3 or TRBV12-4 and TRBJ1-2, with a weak D call TRBD1 (5 bases). V was clipped by 8 bases and J by 8 bases, with 12 bases between them. The CDR3 is made up of 11 amino acids. The CDR3 DNA sequence: TGTGCCAGCGTACAGTGGGGCGGCTACACCTTC. This encodes CASVQWGGYTF.

This rearrangement joins TRBV6-5 to TRBJ1-1, with D perhaps TRBD1 (6 bases). Trimming shortened V by 2 bases and J by 8 bases, and 9 bases separated the two germline ends. Per the germline V gene, CDR1 is MNHEY and CDR2 is SVGAGI. The CDR3 covers 12 residues. The CDR3 nucleotides are TGTGCCAGCAGTTACCCGGGACAAGAAGCTTTCTTT. It specifies CASSYPGQEAFF.

This clonotype was seen many times. The V call is TRBV7-2, the J call TRBJ2-5; tentatively, D is TRBD2 (5 bases). The CDR3 runs to 14 residues. V shed 1 base and J shed 5 bases, with 11 bases lying between them. Per germline, CDR1 SGHTA and CDR2 FQGNSA. The CDR3 reads CASSLGRGSETQYF. Here the CDR3 DNA reads TGTGCCAGCAGCTTAGGTCGGGGATCGGAGACCCAGTACTTC.

This clonotype appeared many times. This rearrangement joins TRBV5-1 to TRBJ2-7, with a possible D match to TRBD1 (7 bases). This CDR3 comprises 15 residues. Germline values: CDR1 SGHRS, CDR2 YFSETQ. Between the trimmed V and J ends, which lost 4 bases and 2 bases, there was a span of 16 bases. The chain's CDR3 is CASSDAGTGAYEQYF. The CDR3 DNA follows: TGCGCCAGCAGCGACGCGGGAACAGGGGCCTACGAGCAGTACTTC.

Here the CDR3 DNA reads TGTGCCAGCAGCCCAACAGGGACCTATGGCTACACCTTC. Translation: CASSPTGTYGYTF. The J gene is TRBJ1-2, the V gene TRBV7-2, with D perhaps TRBD1 (6 bases). Germline CDR1 is SGHTA and CDR2 is FQGNSA. CDR3 length equals 13 residues. V lost 5 bases and J 4 bases, leaving 11 bases between the germline ends.

This chain links TRBV24-1 with TRBJ1-5; 7 bases agree with TRBD1. The CDR3 extends over 14 amino acids. Losses at the gene ends were 6 bases for V and 3 bases for J; bases not matched to a gene: 4. Germline V CDR1 and CDR2: KGHDR, SFDVKD. The CDR3, as DNA: TGTGCCACCAGTCAGACAGGGTTCAATCAGCCCCAGCATTTT. Translation: CATSQTGFNQPQHF.

This rearrangement joins TRBV2 to TRBJ2-3, with 14 positions matching TRBD2. Germline V gene sequence: CDR1 SNHLY, CDR2 FYNNEI. The CDR3 covers 16 residues. With 6 bases clipped from V and 2 bases from J, the junction kept 4 bases outside the gene matches. The CDR3 loop is CASRGLAGGFTDTQYF. The CDR3 DNA is TGTGCCAGCAGAGGACTAGCGGGGGGATTCACAGATACGCAGTATTTT.

This clonotype was counted only a few times. The chain uses TRBV13 and TRBJ2-5; 12 bases agree with TRBD2. There are 19 residues in the CDR3. V shed 5 bases, J shed 4 bases, and the junction held 17 bases outside the gene matches. In germline, CDR1 is PRHDT, CDR2 FYEKMQ (reference sequence). The CDR3 region has the DNA TGTGCCAGCAGCCTCCCCTGGACTAGCGGGGCCGCAAAGCCAGAGACCCAGTACTTC. This encodes CASSLPWTSGAAKPETQYF.

In its sample, this clonotype was seen many times. V gene TRBV12-3 or TRBV12-4 combines with J gene TRBJ2-1; TRBD2 matches at 10 bases. The V and J ends lost 6 bases and 6 bases, in that order; junction bases with no gene match: 14. The CDR3 spans 17 residues. CDR3 nucleotide sequence: TGTGCCAGCAGGCCTCCCAGGAGAGCGGGGGGGCCCAATGAGCAGTTCTTC. This gives the protein CASRPPRRAGGPNEQFF.

For this clonotype: This may arise from a read error, as a much more abundant clone is one base away. J is TRBJ2-1 and V is TRBV6-5, with TRBD2 matching over 10 bases. The CDR3 contains 14 residues. Germline lookup yields CDR1 MNHEY and CDR2 SVGAGI. CDR3 amino acids: CTSSYSGGLNEQFF. The DNA for the CDR3 is TGTACCAGCAGTTATAGCGGGGGGCTCAATGAGCAGTTCTTC.

V and J are TRBV18 and TRBJ1-1; D perhaps matches TRBD1 (5 bases). The CDR3 extends over 13 amino acids. V lost 3 bases to trimming and J lost 7 bases, with 12 bases between them. Germline assignment: CDR1 KGHSH and CDR2 LQKENI. The CDR3 DNA is TGTGCCAGCTCACCGGAGGGGTGGGGTGAAGCTTTCTTT. Translation: CASSPEGWGEAFF.

This clonotype was counted ten times or more. The rearrangement links TRBV5-5 to TRBJ1-1; D gene unclear. CDR3 size: 15 residues. V was trimmed by 4 bases and J by 2 bases, leaving 15 bases between them. Germline loops: CDR1 SGHKS, CDR2 YYEKEE (reference sequence). The CDR3 coding sequence is TGTGCCAGCAGCCTTGTTGGGCTGCCTAACACTGAAGCTTTCTTT. The encoded protein is CASSLVGLPNTEAFF. Filled out from reference TRBV5-5 and TRBJ1-1, the complete variable domain reads DAGVTQSPTHLIKTRGQQVTLRCSPISGHKSVSWYQQVLGQGPQFIFQYYEKEERGRGNFPDRFSARQFPNYSSELNVNALLLGDSALYLCASSLVGLPNTEAFFGQGTRLTVV.

The chain recombines TRBV7-8 with TRBJ2-1; 7 positions match TRBD2. V trimming: 5 bases; J trimming: 1 base; junction bases outside the gene matches: 8. The length of the CDR3 is 16 residues. From germline, CDR1 is SGHVS and CDR2 FQNEAQ. In DNA form, the CDR3 reads TGTGCCAGCAGCCCCGAGGGAGGGACTTCCTACAATGAGCAGTTCTTC. Its translation is CASSPEGGTSYNEQFF.

At least ten counts were recorded for this clonotype. This rearrangement joins TRBV9 to TRBJ2-3; 10 positions agree with TRBD1. J was trimmed by 3 bases and V by 0 bases; bases with no gene match: 4. This CDR3 is built from 16 residues. Looked up from germline, CDR1 is SGDLS and CDR2 is YYNGEE. CDR3 nucleotide sequence: TGTGCCAGCAGCGTAGGGACAGGGGGGTTAACAGATACGCAGTATTTT. It yields the protein CASSVGTGGLTDTQYF.

This clonotype showed up just a few times. The chain couples TRBV12-3 or TRBV12-4 to TRBJ2-3; 7 nucleotides align to TRBD1. V was pared by 5 bases and J by 5 bases, with 4 bases of the junction left unmatched. This CDR3 spans 13 amino acids. The CDR3 loop is CASSPTGEDTQYF. CDR3 bases: TGTGCCAGCAGTCCTACAGGGGAAGATACGCAGTATTTT.

This clonotype was counted at least ten times. J is TRBJ2-1 and V is TRBV12-3 or TRBV12-4; tentative D call: TRBD1 (5 bases). Deletions cut 2 bases from V and 8 bases from J, with 7 bases between. This CDR3 is 12 amino acids long. In DNA form, the CDR3 reads TGTGCCAGCAGTTTAATAGGGGATGAGCAGTTCTTC. This codes for CASSLIGDEQFF.

This clonotype came up a few times. The gene calls are TRBV29-1 and TRBJ1-3; 8 nucleotides align to TRBD1. Germline V CDR1 and CDR2: SQVTM, ANQGSEA. This CDR3 comprises 14 residues. The CDR3 loop is CNPGQEFSGNTIYF. In nucleotides, the CDR3 is TGCAATCCGGGACAGGAGTTCTCTGGAAACACCATATATTTT.

This clonotype has ten or more counts. The chain uses TRBV7-8 and TRBJ1-2, with no clear D. The CDR3 runs 13 residues. The V end lost 1 base, the J end lost 8 bases, and 11 bases lay between the germline ends. Germline values: CDR1 SGHVS, CDR2 FQNEAQ. CDR3 coding DNA: TGTGCCAGCAGCTTAGACCCCGGACGCGGCTACACCTTC. Protein product: CASSLDPGRGYTF.

This clonotype was counted a few times. V is TRBV6-5 and J is TRBJ2-3; no clear D gene. Deletions cut 1 base from V and 3 bases from J, with 14 bases between. The germline gives CDR1 MNHEY, CDR2 SVGAGI. This CDR3 region has 16 residues. DNA of the CDR3: TGTGCCAGCAGTTACTATGGCCCAATGGGGACAGATACGCAGTATTTT. This sequence encodes CASSYYGPMGTDTQYF.

The sample holds a few counts of this clonotype. The chain is built from TRBV7-2 and TRBJ2-7, with a weak D call TRBD2 (7 bases). Trimming took off 4 bases at V and 3 bases at J, with 22 bases between the two ends. The germline gives CDR1 SGHTA, CDR2 FQGNSA. The CDR3 length is 17 residues. CDR3 bases: TGTGCCAGCAGCTCCCCCCCTACGGGGGGCTTGTACTACGAGCAGTACTTC. Its protein product is CASSSPPTGGLYYEQYF.

This clonotype has only a few counts. V is TRBV27 and J is TRBJ2-1, with 7 nucleotides matching TRBD2. The CDR3 is 17 amino acids. The germline V gene encodes CDR1 MNHEY and CDR2 SMNVEV (reference sequence). J gave up 3 bases and V 4 bases, and 12 bases lay outside the gene matches. Here the CDR3 DNA reads TGTGCCAGCAGTTCTACGACTAGCCTTCTCGTCTACAATGAGCAGTTCTTC. This translates into CASSSTTSLLVYNEQFF.

The rearrangement joins TRBV10-3 to TRBJ2-2, with 11 bases lining up with TRBD2. The ends lost 11 bases at V and 6 bases at J; junction bases unmatched: 14. Germline-derived CDR1 and CDR2 are ENHRY and SYGVKD. The CDR3 covers 16 residues. The CDR3 reads CAVSGGAGLAPGELFF. CDR3 bases: TGTGCCGTTAGCGGGGGGGCCGGTTTGGCGCCCGGGGAGCTGTTTTTT.